One TCR beta chain is described in this entry. Its antigen remains unknown. The data were obtained in a study of T-cell reconstitution after alpha-beta-depleted transplantation in children. Study-level results: Roughly two months post-transplant, alpha-beta T cells reportedly originated from several hundred graft clones that had expanded.

With 1 base removed from V and 6 bases from J, the gap between germline ends came to 4 bases. Germline assignment: CDR1 DFQATT and CDR2 SNEGSKA (reference sequence). This CDR3 contains 11 residues. TCRbeta library preparation incorporated unique molecular identifiers. TCRdb re-called the PCR reads with MiXCR, one entry per CDR3 protein. The table shows about 210,000 distinct CDR3 sequences, with around a sixth occurring only once. The V and J genes are TRBV20-1 and TRBJ2-1; no firm D call. The source is a male patient between 2 and 15 years old who had a stem cell transplant for acute lymphoblastic leukemia, so the T cells may come from the graft donor. Sequences were derived from PBMCs, mostly from graft donor cells, sampled 360 days after TCRalphabeta/CD19-depleted stem cell transplant. The CDR3 DNA is TGCAGTGCTAGAGTGTCCAATGAGCAGTTCTTC. Protein: CSARVSNEQFF.